The entry that follows covers one T cell receptor beta chain sequence. The antigen remains unidentified. The CDR3 spans 14 residues. Germline CDR1 reads MGHRA; CDR2 reads YSYEKL. The V gene lost 11 bases and the J gene lost 2 bases, with 19 bases spanning the gap. The assay was immunoSEQ multiplex PCR, and TCRdb's table has in-frame clones only and misses some. The sample lists under 200,000 clones, approximately 89% seen once, with around 3.8% in the top ten. These data originate in a study of cytomegalovirus exposure and HLA in healthy donors. Study-level results: According to the study, 160 or so TCR beta chains were cytomegalovirus-associated.

Sequencing input: PBMCs. J is TRBJ2-7 and V is TRBV4-1, with a possible D match to TRBD1 (5 bases). This receptor was identified in a man between 18 and 29 years old in good health and CMV-seropositive. CDR3 protein: CAGSEGDSTYEQYF. Written as DNA, the CDR3 is TGCGCCGGCTCGGAAGGAGACAGTACCTACGAGCAGTACTTC.